Below, one TCR beta chain is given with its context. As yet, its antigen is unknown. This entry comes from a study of OX40 agonist ivuxolimab in advanced cancers. General observations from the study: At 0.1 to 3.0 mg/kg and by week 6, clonal expansion occurred in CD4+ and CD8+ blood T cells.

This CDR3 has 15 residues. Germline CDR1 and CDR2: SGHRS and YFSETQ. Trimming cost V 0 bases and J 3 bases, with 13 bases left between them. Clones were read by immunoSEQ multiplex PCR, and TCRdb kept only the in-frame ones, dropping some. The sample shows 65,000 to 70,000 clones, around 80% of them seen only once. The rearrangement links TRBV5-1 to TRBJ2-7; D gene ambiguous. This clonotype was obtained from an adult with an advanced solid tumor such as melanoma, head and neck, liver or kidney cancer. The sequences come from CD4+ or CD8+ T cells sorted from blood, collected in a trial of the OX40 agonist ivuxolimab. DNA of the CDR3: TGCGCCAGCAGCTTGGGGGCCTCACACGGCTACGAGCAGTACTTC. Amino acids: CASSLGASHGYEQYF.